A selection of T cell receptor beta chains follows, all from one sample in a study of shared clonotypes between healthy human individuals. This table comes from immunoSEQ multiplex PCR, and its TCRdb copy is limited to in-frame clones, with some not included. The repertoire includes over a million clones, under 80% of them detected once, and less than 1.5% sits in the top ten. The sample taken for sequencing was memory CD4+ T cells sorted from blood. The receptors shown here come from a man aged 18 to 35 in good health. Both conserved end residues are trimmed from each CDR3. Rows may omit the clone size; those that give it use once, few, many or a size class.

>TRBV18|TRBJ2-7|-
ASSRTDSYEQY
>TRBV5-7|TRBJ1-1|-
ASSRQGGDTEAF
>TRBV5-4|TRBJ1-3|-
ASSLQGAGGNTIY
>TRBV5-1|TRBJ1-6|-
ASSLVLVNRQGGSPLH
>TRBV6-5|TRBJ2-7|-
ASSYSGLAGSEQY
>TRBV7-2|TRBJ2-7|-
ASSLNTPSEQY
>TRBV7-8|TRBJ2-3|few
ASSNRGGGTDTQY
>TRBV19|TRBJ1-1|-
ASSIQGVGTEAF
>TRBV4-1|TRBJ1-4|-
ASSQTLGGRGREKLF
>TRBV7-9|TRBJ2-3|-
ASSFAVQGGADTQY
>TRBV5-1|TRBJ1-3|once
ASSYWGPTSGNTIY
>TRBV7-6|TRBJ1-2|-
ASSLATGKGGYT
>TRBV5-1|TRBJ2-7|-
ASSPRTGSHEQY
>TRBV7-8|TRBJ2-1|-
AISSQGRYNEQF
>TRBV13|TRBJ2-1|-
ASSFFPSGAPSYNEQF
>TRBV5-1|TRBJ1-1|-
ASSPGTGNTEAF
>TRBV5-6|TRBJ2-7|-
ASSPSRGPIYEQY
>TRBV7-2|TRBJ2-2|once
ASSTGQGWTGELF